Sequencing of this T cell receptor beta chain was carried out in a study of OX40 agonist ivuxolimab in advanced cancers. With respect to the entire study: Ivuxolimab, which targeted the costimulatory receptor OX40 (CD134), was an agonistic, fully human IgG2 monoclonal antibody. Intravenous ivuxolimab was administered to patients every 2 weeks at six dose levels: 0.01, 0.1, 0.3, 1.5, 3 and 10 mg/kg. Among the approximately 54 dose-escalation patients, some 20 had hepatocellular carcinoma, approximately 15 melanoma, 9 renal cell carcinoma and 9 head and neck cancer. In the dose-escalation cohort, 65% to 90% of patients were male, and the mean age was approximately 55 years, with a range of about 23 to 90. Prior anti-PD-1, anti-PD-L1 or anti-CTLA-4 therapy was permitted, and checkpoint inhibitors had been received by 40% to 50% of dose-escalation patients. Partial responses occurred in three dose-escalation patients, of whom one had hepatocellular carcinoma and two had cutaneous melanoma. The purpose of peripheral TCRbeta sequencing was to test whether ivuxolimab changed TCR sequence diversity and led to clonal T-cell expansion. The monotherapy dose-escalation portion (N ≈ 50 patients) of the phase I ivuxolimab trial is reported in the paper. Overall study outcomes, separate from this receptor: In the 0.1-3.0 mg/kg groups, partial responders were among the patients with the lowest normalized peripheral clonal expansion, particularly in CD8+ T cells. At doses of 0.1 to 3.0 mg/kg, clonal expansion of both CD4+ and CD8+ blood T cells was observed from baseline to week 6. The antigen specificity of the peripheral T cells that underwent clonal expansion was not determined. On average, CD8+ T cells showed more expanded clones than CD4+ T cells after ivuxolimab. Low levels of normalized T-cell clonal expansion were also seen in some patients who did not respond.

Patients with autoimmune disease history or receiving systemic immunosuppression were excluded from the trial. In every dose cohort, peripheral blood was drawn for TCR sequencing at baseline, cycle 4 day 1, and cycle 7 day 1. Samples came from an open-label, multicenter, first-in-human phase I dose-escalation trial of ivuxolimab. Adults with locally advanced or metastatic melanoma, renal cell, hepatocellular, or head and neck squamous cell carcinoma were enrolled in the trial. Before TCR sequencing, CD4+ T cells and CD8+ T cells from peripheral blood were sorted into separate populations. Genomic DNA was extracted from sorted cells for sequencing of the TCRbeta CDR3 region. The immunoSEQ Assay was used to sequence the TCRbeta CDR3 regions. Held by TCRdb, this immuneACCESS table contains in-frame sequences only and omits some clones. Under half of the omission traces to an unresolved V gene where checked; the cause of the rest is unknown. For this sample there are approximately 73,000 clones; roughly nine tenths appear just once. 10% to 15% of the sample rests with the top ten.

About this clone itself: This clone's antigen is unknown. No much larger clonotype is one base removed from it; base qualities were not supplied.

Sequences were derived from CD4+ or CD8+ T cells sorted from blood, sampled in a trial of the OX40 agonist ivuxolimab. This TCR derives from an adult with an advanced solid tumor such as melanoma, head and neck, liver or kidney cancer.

The nucleotides are TGTGCCAGCAGTGGCCCACTCCTCCAGGGGAATCACTATGGCTACACCTTC. It translates as CASSGPLLQGNHYGYTF. The V gene is TRBV2 and the J gene is TRBJ1-2; TRBD1 could be the D gene, as 6 bases match. From its cysteine to its phenylalanine, the CDR3 spans 17 amino acids. Kept here is only the CDR3 DNA, which spans 51 bases and is read in frame from base 1. For CDR1 and CDR2, the germline V gene lists SNHLY and FYNNEI. Relative to germline, V is 4 bases shorter and J is 3 bases shorter, with 21 bases between their ends.